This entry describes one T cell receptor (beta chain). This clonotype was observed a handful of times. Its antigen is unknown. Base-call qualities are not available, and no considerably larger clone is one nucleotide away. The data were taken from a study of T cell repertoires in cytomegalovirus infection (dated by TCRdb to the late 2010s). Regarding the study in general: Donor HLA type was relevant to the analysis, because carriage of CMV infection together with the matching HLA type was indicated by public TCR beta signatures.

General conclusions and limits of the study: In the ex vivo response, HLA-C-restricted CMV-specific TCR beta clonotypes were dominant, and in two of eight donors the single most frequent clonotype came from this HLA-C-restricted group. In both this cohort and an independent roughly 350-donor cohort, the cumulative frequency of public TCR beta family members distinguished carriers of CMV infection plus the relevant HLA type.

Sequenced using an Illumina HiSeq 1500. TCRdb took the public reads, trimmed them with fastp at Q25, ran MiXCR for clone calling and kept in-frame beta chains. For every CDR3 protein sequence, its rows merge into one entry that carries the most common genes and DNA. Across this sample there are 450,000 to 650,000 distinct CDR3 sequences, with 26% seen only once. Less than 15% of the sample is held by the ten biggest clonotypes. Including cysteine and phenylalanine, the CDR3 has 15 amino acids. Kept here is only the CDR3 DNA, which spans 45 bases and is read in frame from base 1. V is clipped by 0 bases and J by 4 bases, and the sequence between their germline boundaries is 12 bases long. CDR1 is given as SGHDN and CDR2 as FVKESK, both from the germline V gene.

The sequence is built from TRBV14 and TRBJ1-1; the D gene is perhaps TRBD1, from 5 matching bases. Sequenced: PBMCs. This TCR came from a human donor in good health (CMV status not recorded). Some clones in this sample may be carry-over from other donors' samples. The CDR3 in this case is CASSQDWRGGTEAFF. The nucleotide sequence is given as TGTGCCAGCAGCCAAGATTGGAGGGGAGGCACTGAAGCTTTCTTT.